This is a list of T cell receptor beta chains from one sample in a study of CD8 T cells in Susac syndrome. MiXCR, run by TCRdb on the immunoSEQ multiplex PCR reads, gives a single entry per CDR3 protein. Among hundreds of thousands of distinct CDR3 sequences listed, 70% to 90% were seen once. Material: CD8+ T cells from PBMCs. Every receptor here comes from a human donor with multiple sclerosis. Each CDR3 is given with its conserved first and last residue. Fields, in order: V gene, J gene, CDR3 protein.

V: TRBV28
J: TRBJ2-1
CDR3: CASSFRTSGLYNEQFF

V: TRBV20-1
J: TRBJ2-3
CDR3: CSAGLDSGYSTDTQYF

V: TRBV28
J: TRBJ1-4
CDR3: CASSRGQEPTNEKLFF

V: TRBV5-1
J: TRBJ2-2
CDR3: CASSLADRAPAGGGAAGELFF

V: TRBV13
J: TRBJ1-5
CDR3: CASSLRRGAGNQPQHF

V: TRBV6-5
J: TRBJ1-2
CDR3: CATDAGTGSGIYTF

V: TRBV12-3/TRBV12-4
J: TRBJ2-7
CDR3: CASGRGIYEQYF

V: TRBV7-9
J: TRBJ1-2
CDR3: CASSYPGPNYGYTF

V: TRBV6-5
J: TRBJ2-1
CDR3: CASSYRPFGELAGKTYNEQFF

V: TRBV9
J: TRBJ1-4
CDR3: CASSVAGF

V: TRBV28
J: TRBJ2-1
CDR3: CASSFGANEQFF

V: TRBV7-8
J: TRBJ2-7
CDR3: CASSLGGWSSYEQYF

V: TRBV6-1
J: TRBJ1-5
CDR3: CASRKVSWPSNQPQHF

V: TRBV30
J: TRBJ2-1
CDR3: CAWNRGTYNEQFF

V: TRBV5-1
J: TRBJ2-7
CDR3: CASSLIEPAREQYF

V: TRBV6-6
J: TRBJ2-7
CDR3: CASIDGGRAVEQYF

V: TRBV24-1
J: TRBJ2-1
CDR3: CATSDLTGPRQFF

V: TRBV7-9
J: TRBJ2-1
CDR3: CASSTPGYNEQFF

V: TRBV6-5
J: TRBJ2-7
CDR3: CASARTSGGEQYF

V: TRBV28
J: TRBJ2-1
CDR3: CATSPKTGRDEQFF

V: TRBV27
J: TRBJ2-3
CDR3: CASSFLAGADTQYF